This is a list of T cell receptor beta chains from one sample in a study of cytomegalovirus exposure and HLA in healthy donors. Data came from immunoSEQ multiplex PCR; TCRdb stores just in-frame clones and leaves some out. The sample shows 180,000 or so clones, more than 75% of them seen only once. The sample taken for sequencing was PBMCs. The receptors come from a woman aged 25 to 39 in good health and CMV-seropositive. Both conserved end residues are part of each CDR3. The D gene is left open where the match is weak. Rows give clone size only sometimes, using once, few, many, or a class for an expanded clone.

CDR3 DNA,CDR3 protein,J gene,clone size,D gene,V gene
TGTGCCAGCAGTGAAGAACAGGGTAGCAATCAGCCCCAGCATTTT,CASSEEQGSNQPQHF,TRBJ1-5,-,-,TRBV9
TGCGCCAGCAGCCAAGGGCAGGGCTATGGCTACACCTTC,CASSQGQGYGYTF,TRBJ1-2,-,-,TRBV4-1
TGCAGCGTTGGAGGACAAGGAAGGGACATTCAGTACTTC,CSVGGQGRDIQYF,TRBJ2-4,-,-,TRBV29-1
TGTGCCATCAGCTCAGGACGGGAAAGCTCCTACGAGCAGTACTTC,CAISSGRESSYEQYF,TRBJ2-7,-,-,TRBV10-3
TGTGCCAGCAGTGAAGGGCAGACGCAGTATTTT,CASSEGQTQYF,TRBJ2-3,-,-,TRBV2
TGTGCCAGCTCACCAAGGACAGGTAACCAAGAGACCCAGTACTTC,CASSPRTGNQETQYF,TRBJ2-5,-,TRBD1,TRBV18
TGTGCCAGCAGCTCGACCTACGAGCGCGTCTACGAGCAGTACTTC,CASSSTYERVYEQYF,TRBJ2-7,-,-,TRBV7-9
TGTGCCAGCGTATCCCCCCCGGACAGGGTTCGGTGGGACTACGAGCAGTACTTC,CASVSPPDRVRWDYEQYF,TRBJ2-7,few,TRBD1,TRBV5-6
TGCGCCAGCAGCCCTAAACTAAGATTGGAGACCCAGTACTTC,CASSPKLRLETQYF,TRBJ2-5,-,-,TRBV4-3
TGTGCCAGCAGCGATAGCTCTCAGGGAAAAGGCCTATATTTT,CASSDSSQGKGLYF,TRBJ1-3,-,-,TRBV9
TGCGCCAGCAGCCGAATCGGACTCCCTCGCGAGCAGTACTTC,CASSRIGLPREQYF,TRBJ2-7,once,-,TRBV5-1
TGTGCCAGCCCTTTGGGCCGGACTAGCGTCAAAAACATTCAGTACTTC,CASPLGRTSVKNIQYF,TRBJ2-4,-,TRBD2,TRBV28